These 27 T cell receptor beta chains originate from one sample sequenced in a study of T cell repertoires in ileal Crohn's disease. The time point was: neoterminal ileum biopsy at postoperative endoscopy, about 6 months after surgery. The protocol was immunoSEQ multiplex PCR, while the TCRdb copy is restricted to in-frame clones and leaves out a portion. The data hold approximately 13,000 clones, with roughly 73% observed a single time. The specimen was ileal tissue. These TCRs come from an adult with Crohn's disease.

This clone occurred a few times. The genes are TRBV6-1 and TRBJ2-5; 10 bases match TRBD1. The CDR3 is 14 residues long. CDR1 and CDR2 from the germline V gene are MNHNS and SASEGT. V was clipped by 7 bases and J by 4 bases; unmatched bases: 6. CDR3 nucleotides: TGTGCCAGCACCCCGTGGACAGGGGGAGAGACCCAGTACTTC. It specifies CASTPWTGGETQYF.

This rearrangement joins TRBV5-6 to TRBJ2-3; TRBD2 might be the D (6 bases). V was trimmed by 7 bases and J by 6 bases, leaving 18 bases between them. CDR3 length: 14 residues. Looked up from germline, CDR1 is SGHDT and CDR2 is YYEEEE. The CDR3 spells CASERRDWRDTQYF. CDR3 in DNA: TGTGCCAGCGAGAGGAGGGATTGGCGGGATACGCAGTATTTT.

J is TRBJ2-3 and V is TRBV27, with 11 bases that match TRBD1. The CDR3 totals 16 residues. From germline, CDR1 is MNHEY and CDR2 SMNVEV (reference sequence). Trimming removed 0 bases from V and 1 base from J; junction bases left unmatched: 0. Written as DNA, the CDR3 is TGTGCCAGCAGTTTATCGGGACAGGGGGGCACAGATACGCAGTATTTT. It translates to CASSLSGQGGTDTQYF.

The J gene is TRBJ2-1, the V gene TRBV11-2; perhaps TRBD2 as D (5 bases). This CDR3 has 12 residues. CDR1 and CDR2 (germline): SGHAT, FQNNGV. V was trimmed by 6 bases and J by 6 bases, leaving 9 bases between them. CDR3 in amino acids: CASRLGVNEQFF. In DNA form, the CDR3 reads TGTGCCAGCAGACTCGGGGTCAATGAGCAGTTCTTC.

The V call is TRBV18, the J call TRBJ1-6; a possible D gene is TRBD1 (5 bases). The CDR3 is 16 amino acids. Trimming took 3 bases from V and 9 from J, leaving 18 bases between them. In germline, CDR1 is KGHSH, CDR2 LQKENI. The CDR3 loop is CASSPARSGGGSPLHF. CDR3 DNA: TGTGCCAGCTCACCTGCCAGATCGGGGGGGGGTTCACCCCTCCACTTT.

The chain combines TRBV15 with TRBJ1-4; 7 nucleotides align to TRBD1. V trimming: 2 bases; J trimming: 8 bases; junction bases outside the gene matches: 8. The CDR3 consists of 15 residues. The germline V gene encodes CDR1 LNHNV and CDR2 YYDKDF (reference sequence). CDR3 protein: CATSRQVTGAEKLFF. The CDR3, as DNA: TGTGCCACCAGCAGACAGGTAACAGGGGCCGAAAAACTGTTTTTT.

The chain is built from TRBV6-6 and TRBJ2-1, with TRBD2 matching 8 bases. The CDR3 contains 16 residues. The germline gives CDR1 MNHNY, CDR2 SVGAGI (reference sequence). V lost 2 bases and J lost 8; bases outside the gene matches: 11. CDR3 DNA sequence: TGTGCCAGCAGTTACAACAGCGGGAGAGTGTACGATGAGCAGTTCTTC. It yields the protein CASSYNSGRVYDEQFF.

This clone was counted once. One end of the junction fails to match germline, which may point to a read error. The chain combines TRBV6-1 with TRBJ2-7; TRBD1 matches at 11 bases. The CDR3 is made up of 15 amino acids. CDR1 is MNHNS and CDR2 is SASEGT in the germline V gene. CDR3 sequence: CASSEGQGASHEQYF. The CDR3 bases are TGTGCCAGCAGCGAAGGACAGGGGGCGTCCCACGAGCAGTACTTC.

CDR3 sequence: CASSFSIVTGELFF. DNA of the CDR3: TGTGCCAGCAGTTTTTCTATTGTAACCGGGGAGCTGTTTTTT. The rearrangement uses TRBV27 and TRBJ2-2, with no clear D. The CDR3 consists of 14 residues. V gave up 3 bases and J gave up 5 bases, with 10 bases separating them. Germline CDR1 and CDR2: MNHEY and SMNVEV (reference sequence).

The chain employs TRBV21-1 and TRBJ1-5; the DNA was not compared with TRBD1, the D call given in the table. TRBV21-1 is classified as a pseudogene. This CDR3 has 15 amino acids. The CDR3 loop reads CASSKGAGSNQPQHF. The DNA of the CDR3 is TGTGCCAGCAGCAAAGGGGCAGGGAGCAATCAGCCCCAGCATTTT.

The rearrangement uses TRBV5-1 and TRBJ1-2; TRBD1 matches 11 bases. This CDR3 has 16 residues. The J segment lost 2 bases and the V segment lost 4 bases, leaving 7 bases of the junction unmatched. CDR1 and CDR2 from the germline V gene are SGHRS and YFSETQ. CDR3 sequence (DNA): TGCGCCAGCAGCCTCTGGACAGGGGGCTCCAACTATGGCTACACCTTC. This codes for CASSLWTGGSNYGYTF.

CDR3 bases: TGCAGCGTAGTAGCGGGAGGGCCGCGGAATGAGCAGTTCTTC. Amino acid sequence: CSVVAGGPRNEQFF. The chain couples TRBV29-1 to TRBJ2-1, with 11 bases lining up with TRBD2. This CDR3 spans 14 amino acids. With 6 bases clipped from V and 7 bases from J, the junction kept 8 bases outside the gene matches. Germline-derived CDR1 and CDR2 are SQVTM and ANQGSEA.

Only a few counts were recorded for this clone. V and J are TRBV7-8 and TRBJ2-1; 9 bases agree with TRBD2. The junction had 6 bases not matched to a gene; V was cut back by 2 bases and J by 4 bases. Germline CDR1 and CDR2: SGHVS and FQNEAQ. The CDR3 has 16 residues. CDR3 residues: CASSLRPSGDYNEQFF. The CDR3 nucleotides are TGTGCCAGCAGCTTACGGCCTAGCGGGGATTACAATGAGCAGTTCTTC.

The chain uses TRBV29-1 and TRBJ1-2; 10 bases agree with TRBD1. Per the germline V gene, CDR1 is SQVTM and CDR2 is ANQGSEA. V shed 7 bases, J shed 6 bases, and the junction held 5 bases outside the gene matches. CDR3 length: 12 residues. CDR3: CSALGTGDGYTF. The CDR3 DNA sequence: TGCAGCGCTCTCGGGACAGGGGATGGCTACACCTTC.

This chain joins TRBV2 and TRBJ2-7; 7 nucleotides line up with TRBD1. The CDR3 totals 14 residues. V was pared by 6 bases and J by 0 bases, with 5 bases of the junction left unmatched. From germline, CDR1 is SNHLY and CDR2 FYNNEI. The CDR3 spells CASRLDRTSYEQYF. The DNA for the CDR3 is TGTGCCAGCAGATTGGACAGGACCTCCTACGAGCAGTACTTC.

The genes are TRBV4-2 and TRBJ2-3; TRBD2 matches 10 bases. The CDR3 contains 16 residues. Germline V gene data show CDR1 as LGHNA and CDR2 as YNFKEQ. Trimming took 0 bases from V and 1 from J; bases not matched to a gene: 1. CDR3 amino acids: CASSQDLAGGTDTQYF. The CDR3 nucleotides are TGTGCCAGCAGCCAAGATCTAGCGGGAGGCACAGATACGCAGTATTTT.

The chain uses TRBV30 and TRBJ2-2, with 9 bases that match TRBD1. Germline V gene lookup returns CDR1 GTSNPN and CDR2 SVGIG (reference sequence). The V and J ends lost 3 bases and 4 bases, in that order; junction bases with no gene match: 9. The CDR3 extends over 16 amino acids. The CDR3 DNA reads as TGTGCCTGGAGGCTCCCGGGACAGGGTAGCACCGGGGAGCTGTTTTTT. The encoded protein is CAWRLPGQGSTGELFF.

The rearrangement uses TRBV7-3 and TRBJ2-7; D is undetermined. Germline V gene data show CDR1 as SGHTA and CDR2 as FQGTGA. V lost 1 base and J 3 bases, leaving 7 bases between the germline ends. The CDR3 totals 13 residues. The CDR3 DNA reads as TGTGCCAGCAGCTTAATCGCGAGCTACGAGCAGTACTTC. This translates into CASSLIASYEQYF.

V and J are TRBV5-1 and TRBJ2-4; maybe TRBD2 (6 bases). V dropped 4 bases and J dropped 9 bases, with 17 bases sitting between them. Germline V CDR1 and CDR2: SGHRS, YFSETQ. The CDR3 length is 14 residues. The CDR3 DNA reads TGCGCCAGCAGCCCGGGAGTCGAAGGTGGCATTCAGTACTTC. It codes for CASSPGVEGGIQYF.

The chain uses TRBV6-4 and TRBJ2-3; 9 nucleotides match TRBD2. Germline CDR1 reads MRHNA; CDR2 reads SNTAGT. Trimming cost V 5 bases and J 6 bases; bases outside gene matches: 3. The CDR3 contains 13 residues. CDR3 bases: TGTGCCAGCAGTTCTAGCGGGACCGATACGCAGTATTTT. Encoded protein: CASSSSGTDTQYF.

The chain has TRBV21-1 and TRBJ2-6; the D call in the table, TRBD1, was not verified against the DNA. TRBV21-1 is a recognized pseudogene. The CDR3 consists of 15 residues. The chain's CDR3 is CASSKRGQGANVLTF. DNA of the CDR3: TGTGCCAGCAGCAAACGGGGACAGGGGGCCAACGTCCTGACTTTC.

The chain joins TRBV7-9 to TRBJ1-2; 8 bases map to TRBD1. The trim removed 6 bases at V and 7 bases at J, leaving 4 bases unmatched. Germline V CDR1 and CDR2: SEHNR, FQNEAQ (reference sequence). The CDR3 loop spans 12 amino acids. CDR3 sequence (DNA): TGTGCCAGCAGTTTGGGACAGGTTGGCTACACCTTC. Translating gives CASSLGQVGYTF.

The chain has TRBV5-5 and TRBJ2-3; TRBD1 matches at 7 bases. The CDR3 runs to 16 residues. Germline V gives CDR1 SGHKS, CDR2 YYEKEE (reference sequence). V was pared by 7 bases and J by 1 base, with 12 bases of the junction left unmatched. CDR3 in DNA: TGTGCCAGCGGTGAACAGGGGCTCTCTGGCACAGATACGCAGTATTTT. It is translated as CASGEQGLSGTDTQYF.

The J gene is TRBJ2-2, the V gene TRBV5-1, with D perhaps TRBD1 (6 bases). Trimming took 0 bases from V and 2 from J, leaving 11 bases between them. The CDR3 runs 16 residues. Germline V gene lookup returns CDR1 SGHRS and CDR2 YFSETQ. DNA for the CDR3: TGCGCCAGCAGCTTGGAAGGGACAAAAAACACCGGGGAGCTGTTTTTT. Its translation is CASSLEGTKNTGELFF.

This clone was recorded only once. The V call is TRBV14, the J call TRBJ1-1; 9 nucleotides align to TRBD1. CDR1 is SGHDN and CDR2 is FVKESK in the germline V gene. After removal of 1 base from V and 10 bases from J, the junction contained 4 bases not matched to a gene. The CDR3 runs to 13 residues. In DNA form, the CDR3 reads TGTGCCAGCAGCCAAGTACAGGGGGCGGGAGCTTTCTTT. Translation gives CASSQVQGAGAFF.

The sample holds one count of this clone. DNA for the CDR3: TGTGCCAGCAGTCCCCCTTTTTTGCGGGGGGAATACAATGAGCAGTTCTTC. Translated, it gives CASSPPFLRGEYNEQFF. The chain employs TRBV27 and TRBJ2-1, with TRBD2 matching 8 bases. Germline CDR1 reads MNHEY; CDR2 reads SMNVEV (reference sequence). Unmatched junction bases numbered 13, after V lost 5 bases and J lost 4 bases. CDR3 length equals 17 residues.

This clone was seen a handful of times. Other DNA sequences of this sample code for an identical CDR3. The rearrangement uses TRBV10-1 and TRBJ2-7; TRBD2 agrees at 8 bases. CDR1 is WNHNN, CDR2 SYGVQD, per germline (reference sequence). V lost 2 bases, J lost 2 bases, and 5 bases stayed unmatched. The CDR3 extends over 15 amino acids. The CDR3 region has the DNA TGCGCCAGCAGTGAGGGGTTAGCGGGACCCTACGAGCAGTACTTC. Amino acids: CASSEGLAGPYEQYF.